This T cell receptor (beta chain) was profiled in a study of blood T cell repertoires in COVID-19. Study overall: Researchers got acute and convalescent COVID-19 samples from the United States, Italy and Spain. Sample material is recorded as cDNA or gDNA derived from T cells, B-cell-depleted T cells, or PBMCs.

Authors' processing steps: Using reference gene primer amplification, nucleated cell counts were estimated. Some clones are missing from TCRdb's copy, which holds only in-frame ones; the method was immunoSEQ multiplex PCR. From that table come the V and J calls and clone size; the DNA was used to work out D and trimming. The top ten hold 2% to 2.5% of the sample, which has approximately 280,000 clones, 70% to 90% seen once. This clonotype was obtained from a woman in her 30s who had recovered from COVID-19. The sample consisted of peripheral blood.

Here the CDR3 reads CASSRGGSGANVLTF. The CDR3 DNA follows: TGTGCCAGCAGCCGGGGGGGCTCTGGGGCCAACGTCCTGACTTTC. The chain carries TRBV5-6 and TRBJ2-6; 8 bases match TRBD2. J was trimmed by 0 bases and V by 4 bases; bases with no gene match: 0. There are 15 residues in the CDR3. From germline, CDR1 is SGHDT and CDR2 YYEEEE.